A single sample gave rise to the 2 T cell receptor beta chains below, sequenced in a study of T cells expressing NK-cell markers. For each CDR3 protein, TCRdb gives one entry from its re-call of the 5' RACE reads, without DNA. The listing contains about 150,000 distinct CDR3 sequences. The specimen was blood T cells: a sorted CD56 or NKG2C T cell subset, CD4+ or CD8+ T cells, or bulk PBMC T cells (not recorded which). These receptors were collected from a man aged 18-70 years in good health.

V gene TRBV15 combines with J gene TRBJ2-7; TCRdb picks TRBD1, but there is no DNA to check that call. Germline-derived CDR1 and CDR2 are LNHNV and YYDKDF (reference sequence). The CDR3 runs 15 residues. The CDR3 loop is CATSRDRDTPYEQYF.

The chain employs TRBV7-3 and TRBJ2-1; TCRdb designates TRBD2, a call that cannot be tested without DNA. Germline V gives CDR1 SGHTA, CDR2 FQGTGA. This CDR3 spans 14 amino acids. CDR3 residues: CASSLLAGQNEQFF.